The rows below give T cell receptor beta chains drawn from one sample of a study of T-cell reconstitution after alpha-beta-depleted transplantation in children. Each CDR3 protein is one row after TCRdb ran MiXCR on the PCR reads. Of around 680,000 distinct CDR3 sequences listed, about 15% were seen once; the top ten hold 1.1%. This material consisted of PBMCs from the stem cell graft donor, taken from the stem cell graft. All receptors derive from a human donor who donated a stem cell graft to a child with acute myeloid leukemia. Both conserved end residues are part of each CDR3. A D gene is named only where the DNA matches it firmly. Size values are once, few and many counts, or a class for expanded clones, and some rows have none.

J: TRBJ2-5; V: TRBV20-1; D: TRBD2; size: few; CDR3: CSASRGSGQETQYF; DNA: TGCAGTGCTAGCCGGGGTAGCGGGCAAGAGACCCAGTACTTC
J: TRBJ1-1; V: TRBV20-1; D: NA; size: many; CDR3: CSARDQGWTEAFF; DNA: TGCAGTGCTAGAGATCAGGGGTGGACTGAAGCTTTCTTT
J: TRBJ2-3; V: TRBV7-2; D: TRBD2; size: many; CDR3: CASSLGAGRADTQYF; DNA: TGTGCCAGCAGCTTAGGAGCGGGGAGGGCAGATACGCAGTATTTT
J: TRBJ2-1; V: TRBV5-6; D: NA; size: few; CDR3: CASSLRLENEQFF; DNA: TGTGCCAGCAGCTTGAGGCTAGAGAATGAGCAGTTCTTC
J: TRBJ1-3; V: TRBV6-5; D: NA; size: many; CDR3: CASSPMDRFSGNTIYF; DNA: TGTGCCAGCAGTCCCATGGACCGGTTCTCTGGAAACACCATATATTTT
J: TRBJ2-1; V: TRBV7-6; D: NA; size: few; CDR3: CASSLGGDRTMIYNEQFF; DNA: TGTGCCAGCAGCTTGGGGGGGGACAGGACGATGATATACAATGAGCAGTTCTTC
J: TRBJ2-2; V: TRBV12-3/TRBV12-4; D: NA; size: NA; CDR3: CASRFRDGPANTGELFF; DNA: TGTGCCAGCAGGTTCCGGGACGGACCAGCGAACACCGGGGAGCTGTTTTTT
J: TRBJ1-3; V: TRBV7-9; D: NA; size: NA; CDR3: CASSYPGRAGNTIYF; DNA: TGTGCCAGCAGCTACCCGGGACGGGCTGGAAACACCATATATTTT
J: TRBJ1-1; V: TRBV20-1; D: NA; size: many; CDR3: CSARNLGVGRPEAFF; DNA: TGCAGTGCTAGAAATCTGGGGGTGGGTCGCCCAGAAGCTTTCTTT
J: TRBJ1-3; V: TRBV15; D: NA; size: many; CDR3: CATSRAPTVSGNTIYF; DNA: TGTGCCACCAGCAGAGCCCCCACGGTCTCTGGAAACACCATATATTTT
J: TRBJ2-7; V: TRBV7-8; D: NA; size: many; CDR3: CASSHVSTYEQYF; DNA: TGTGCCAGCAGCCATGTATCCACCTACGAGCAGTACTTC
J: TRBJ2-1; V: TRBV3-1; D: TRBD1; size: NA; CDR3: CASSQDQTGGQGLYNEQFF; DNA: TGTGCCAGCAGCCAAGATCAGACTGGGGGACAGGGACTTTACAATGAGCAGTTCTTC
J: TRBJ1-6; V: TRBV18; D: NA; size: few; CDR3: CASSPWNRVGNSPLHF; DNA: TGTGCCAGCTCACCGTGGAACAGGGTTGGTAATTCACCCCTCCACTTT
J: TRBJ1-5; V: TRBV12-3/TRBV12-4; D: NA; size: NA; CDR3: CASRSTPLSNQPQHF; DNA: TGTGCCAGCAGGTCAACTCCACTTAGCAATCAGCCCCAGCATTTT
J: TRBJ1-1; V: TRBV6-1; D: TRBD1; size: NA; CDR3: CASSTDRVGNEAFF; DNA: TGTGCCAGCAGTACAGACAGGGTCGGAAATGAAGCTTTCTTT